Presented here are 12 T cell receptor beta chains from one specimen sequenced in a study of blood T cell repertoires in COVID-19 (dated by TCRdb to 2018 to 2020). Library preparation was by the immunoSEQ multiplex PCR assay. TCRdb took this table from immuneACCESS and kept in-frame rearrangements with V and J called. Such tables lack part of the clones; where checked against another copy, unresolved V genes explain under half of the gap, and the rest is unexplained. This sample holds around 450,000 clones; 75% to 90% were observed only once. The top ten hold more than 4% of the sample. The source material was peripheral blood. These receptors came from a woman aged 25 to 45 with acute or convalescent COVID-19.

The chain couples TRBV24-1 to TRBJ2-5, with TRBD1 identical over 10 bases. The ends lost 3 bases at V and 0 bases at J; junction bases unmatched: 3. This CDR3 region has 16 residues. Germline V gene data show CDR1 as KGHDR and CDR2 as SFDVKD. This chain's CDR3 is CATSDAGTGDQETQYF. The DNA for the CDR3 is TGTGCCACCAGTGATGCCGGGACAGGGGACCAAGAGACCCAGTACTTC.

This chain uses TRBV6-5 with TRBJ2-5, with D possibly matching TRBD2 (5 bases). Trimming cost V 6 bases and J 3 bases, with 14 bases left between them. The germline CDR1 and CDR2 sequences are MNHEY and SVGAGI. This CDR3 is 14 amino acids long. CDR3 residues: CASRVWGVEETQYF. The CDR3 DNA reads TGTGCCAGCAGGGTCTGGGGAGTAGAAGAGACCCAGTACTTC.

J is TRBJ2-3 and V is TRBV11-3; a weak D match, TRBD2 (6 bases). V was pared by 1 base and J by 1 base, with 9 bases between. This CDR3 contains 15 residues. CDR1 and CDR2 (germline): SGHNT, YENEEA. The CDR3 is CASSLGPGGTDTQYF. The CDR3 DNA reads TGTGCCAGCAGCTTAGGTCCGGGGGGCACAGATACGCAGTATTTT.

The chain uses TRBV25-1 and TRBJ1-2; D remains unclear. The CDR3 totals 14 residues. Germline V lookup: CDR1 MGHDK, CDR2 SYGVNS. The V and J ends lost 4 bases and 7 bases respectively, with 16 bases between them. The CDR3 is CASSVRMERSGYTF. The CDR3 coding sequence is TGTGCCAGCAGTGTCCGGATGGAGAGAAGTGGCTACACCTTC.

J is TRBJ1-1 and V is TRBV9; D is unclear. Trimming removed 4 bases from V and 7 bases from J, with 14 bases in between. CDR1 SGDLS and CDR2 YYNGEE come from the germline V gene. The CDR3 spans 13 residues. CDR3 sequence: CASSPSGVGEAFF. CDR3 bases: TGTGCCAGCAGCCCCTCGGGTGTGGGTGAAGCTTTCTTT. Variable domain in full (rest from reference TRBV9 and TRBJ1-1): DSGVTQTPKHLITATGQRVTLRCSPRSGDLSVYWYQQSLDQGLQFLIQYYNGEERAKGNILERFSAQQFPDLHSELNLSSLELGDSALYFCASSPSGVGEAFFGQGTRLTVV.

This clone was counted a few times. The chain combines TRBV19 with TRBJ1-2, with TRBD1 identical over 7 bases. Germline V gene lookup returns CDR1 LNHDA and CDR2 SQIVND (reference sequence). This CDR3 has 14 residues. J gave up 4 bases and V 4 bases, and 6 bases lay outside the gene matches. The CDR3, as DNA: TGTGCCAGTAGTAACCTTGGACAGGTCTATGGCTACACCTTC. Translating it yields CASSNLGQVYGYTF.

The chain combines TRBV6-1 with TRBJ2-2, with D unresolved. V was clipped by 3 bases and J by 6 bases, with 8 bases between them. The germline V gene encodes CDR1 MNHNS and CDR2 SASEGT. The CDR3 is 13 amino acids. The DNA of the CDR3 is TGTGCCAGCAGTGATCTACGTTCCGGGGAGCTGTTTTTT. Translating it yields CASSDLRSGELFF.

J is TRBJ2-6 and V is TRBV9; TRBD1 matches 7 bases. The CDR3 is made up of 15 amino acids. The V gene's germline CDR1 is SGDLS and CDR2 YYNGEE. V trimming: 4 bases; J trimming: 6 bases; junction bases outside the gene matches: 7. In DNA form, the CDR3 reads TGTGCCAGCAGCCCCGGACAGGTCTTGGCCAACGTCCTGACTTTC. Amino acids: CASSPGQVLANVLTF.

The chain has TRBV28 and TRBJ1-2, with TRBD1 identical over 9 bases. Germline V gene sequence: CDR1 MDHEN, CDR2 SYDVKM. V was pared by 4 bases and J by 5 bases, with 11 bases of the junction left unmatched. CDR3 length: 16 residues. The CDR3 reads CASSSLRTGVWYGYTF. DNA for the CDR3: TGTGCCAGCAGTTCACTCAGGACAGGGGTATGGTATGGCTACACCTTC.

The chain employs TRBV2 and TRBJ1-4, with a tentative D call TRBD1 (6 bases). V was clipped by 7 bases and J by 2 bases, with 11 bases between them. Per germline, CDR1 SNHLY and CDR2 FYNNEI. CDR3 length equals 14 residues. In DNA form, the CDR3 reads TGTGCCAGCACCTTAGACAGGACTAATGAAAAACTGTTTTTT. Translation gives CASTLDRTNEKLFF.

V and J are TRBV6-5 and TRBJ2-4; TRBD2 matches 11 bases. CDR3 size: 14 residues. Germline V gene data show CDR1 as MNHEY and CDR2 as SVGAGI. Trimming removed 1 base from V and 15 bases from J; junction bases left unmatched: 8. The CDR3 coding sequence is TGTGCCAGCAGTTACTTGACTAGCGGGGAGGTAGGGTACTTC. It yields the protein CASSYLTSGEVGYF.

The J gene is TRBJ1-2, the V gene TRBV2; D is undetermined. CDR3 length: 14 residues. The V and J ends lost 0 bases and 7 bases respectively, with 12 bases between them. The germline V gene has CDR1 SNHLY and CDR2 FYNNEI. This CDR3 is CASSEAYGVGGYTF. The CDR3 DNA follows: TGTGCCAGCAGTGAAGCCTACGGGGTAGGTGGCTACACCTTC.